This record covers a single T cell receptor (beta chain). Its matching antigen is unknown. The repertoire was sequenced with immunoSEQ multiplex PCR; TCRdb's copy has only in-frame clones and lacks some. The table includes some 80,000 clones, around 90% detected once. CDR3 length: 16 residues. Germline V lookup: CDR1 SGHTA, CDR2 FQGNSA. With 3 bases clipped from V and 5 bases from J, the junction kept 8 bases outside the gene matches. This sample was included in a study of T cell responses to AZD1222 COVID-19 vaccine. Study results and limitations: Spike regions recognized by vaccine-associated CD4 TCRs spanned the protein, led by 160-218 and 743-854.

The receptor comes from an adult in good health. Sequencing used peripheral blood, obtained on day 0 of MenACWY control vaccination. The chain combines TRBV7-2 with TRBJ2-7, with TRBD2 matching over 12 bases. As DNA, the CDR3 is TGTGCCAGCAGCTTGTGGGCTAGCGGGGGGGTTGACGAGCAGTACTTC. Its protein product is CASSLWASGGVDEQYF. Using reference TRBV7-2 and TRBJ2-7 for the parts outside the CDR3, the full variable domain is GAGVSQSPSNKVTEKGKDVELRCDPISGHTALYWYRQSLGQGLEFLIYFQGNSAPDKSGLPSDRFSAERTGGSVSTLTIQRTQQEDSAVYLCASSLWASGGVDEQYFGPGTRLTVT.